The clone carrying this TCR beta chain has a count of ten or more. The V and J ends lost 0 bases and 3 bases respectively, with 9 bases between them. From germline, CDR1 is SNHLY and CDR2 FYNNEI. There are 14 residues in the CDR3. This sample is part of a study of early T cells in non-severe SARS-CoV-2 infection. Background on the study: Bulk RNA isolated from unsorted whole blood underwent sequencing; chains were not paired.

Individual cDNA molecules were tagged with unique molecular identifiers. From the 5' RACE reads, TCRdb called clonotypes with MiXCR, one entry per CDR3 protein. The sample shows about 80,000 distinct CDR3 sequences, 13% to 15% of them seen only once. Sequenced input: whole blood. The chain recombines TRBV2 with TRBJ2-7; D remains ambiguous. This clonotype was sampled from an adult who was a healthcare worker with PCR-confirmed SARS-CoV-2 infection or an uninfected control (not recorded which). CDR3 in amino acids: CASSEALLYYEQYF. As DNA, the CDR3 is TGTGCCAGCAGTGAAGCGCTTCTATACTACGAGCAGTACTTC.